This T cell receptor (beta chain) came from a study of T cells in Graves' hyperthyroidism and ophthalmopathy. TCR beta CDR3 regions were amplified from RNA transcripts. HTBI primers were employed in a first-round RT-PCR of the TCR CDR3. TCRdb passed the multiplex PCR reads through MiXCR, listing each CDR3 protein once. The sample has fewer than 400,000 distinct CDR3 sequences, over 11% seen once; the top ten hold 25% to 30%. The length of the CDR3 is 13 residues. Per germline, CDR1 MGHRA and CDR2 YSYEKL. The germline V and J ends were trimmed by 3 bases and 1 base, with 6 bases remaining between them.

Sample: blood. The V call is TRBV4-1, the J call TRBJ2-5; D is uncertain. This sequence originates from a man aged 45-65 years with Graves' ophthalmopathy. CDR3 amino acids: CASSHQVQETQYF. The DNA of the CDR3 is TGCGCCAGCAGCCACCAGGTCCAAGAGACCCAGTACTTC.